The rows below give T cell receptor beta chains drawn from one sample of a study of blood T cell repertoires in COVID-19. Sequencing used immunoSEQ multiplex PCR; TCRdb keeps in-frame clones, though not all of them. The repertoire holds around 130,000 clones, with about 82% as singletons. The sequenced material came from peripheral blood. The source of these receptors is a man between 60 and 75 years old with active or convalescent COVID-19. CDR3s include the opening cysteine and the closing phenylalanine or tryptophan. A D gene is named only where the DNA matches it firmly. The size field is filled for only some rows; it gives once, few, many or a size class.

clone_size	v_call	d_call	j_call	cdr3_aa	cdr3_nt
once	TRBV10-3	TRBD2	TRBJ2-7	CAIRGLAGGNDEQYF	TGTGCCATCAGGGGACTAGCGGGAGGTAACGACGAGCAGTACTTC
NA	TRBV6-1	TRBD2	TRBJ2-2	CASREAGAFTGELFF	TGTGCCAGCAGGGAAGCGGGAGCCTTTACCGGGGAGCTGTTTTTT
once	TRBV10-3	NA	TRBJ1-2	CAISESPGNYGYTF	TGTGCCATCAGTGAGTCCCCGGGAAACTATGGCTACACCTTC
NA	TRBV28	TRBD1	TRBJ1-5	CASITPGQGAKPQHF	TGTGCCAGCATTACTCCGGGACAGGGGGCGAAGCCCCAGCATTTT
NA	TRBV28	TRBD1	TRBJ1-5	CASRASQGAEVNQPQHF	TGTGCCAGCAGGGCGAGCCAGGGGGCGGAGGTCAATCAGCCCCAGCATTTT
few	TRBV18	TRBD1	TRBJ1-3	CASSPGTGSNTIYF	TGTGCCAGCTCACCCGGGACAGGGAGTAACACCATATATTTT
once	TRBV29-1	NA	TRBJ1-4	CSVLIVNREKLFF	TGCAGCGTTCTTATAGTAAACCGTGAAAAACTGTTTTTT
NA	TRBV29-1	TRBD2	TRBJ2-2	CSVERLAGAGELFF	TGCAGCGTTGAACGGCTAGCGGGTGCCGGGGAGCTGTTTTTT
NA	TRBV29-1	TRBD1	TRBJ2-3	CSATLGQAGAQYF	TGCAGCGCTACACTTGGACAGGCCGGTGCGCAGTATTTT
NA	TRBV5-1	NA	TRBJ2-7	CASSLSSGGSYEQYF	TGCGCCAGCAGCTTGTCGTCAGGGGGGAGCTACGAGCAGTACTTC
NA	TRBV5-4	NA	TRBJ1-2	CASSLDFMGGYGYTF	TGTGCCAGCAGCTTGGATTTCATGGGGGGCTATGGCTACACCTTC
NA	TRBV28	NA	TRBJ2-3	CASSFGPYTDTQYF	TGTGCCAGCAGTTTTGGGCCTTACACAGATACGCAGTATTTT
NA	TRBV18	TRBD1	TRBJ2-3	CASSGTADTQYF	TGTGCCAGCTCAGGGACAGCCGACACGCAGTATTTT
NA	TRBV11-1	TRBD2	TRBJ2-7	CASTQRGTSGTGEQYF	TGTGCCAGCACCCAGCGAGGGACTAGCGGGACGGGGGAGCAGTACTTC
NA	TRBV6-5	NA	TRBJ2-1	CASSINPRGAGQFF	TGTGCCAGCAGTATAAATCCCCGGGGGGCGGGGCAGTTCTTC
NA	TRBV5-4	TRBD2	TRBJ2-3	CASSLAAGGTTDTQYF	TGTGCCAGCAGCTTGGCGGCGGGAGGGACCACAGATACGCAGTATTTT
NA	TRBV28	TRBD1	TRBJ1-4	CASRQGPLSEKLFF	TGTGCCAGCCGACAGGGGCCTCTAAGTGAAAAACTGTTTTTT
NA	TRBV25-1	TRBD1	TRBJ1-1	CASSGDRGQTEAFF	TGTGCCAGCAGTGGGGACAGGGGGCAAACTGAAGCTTTCTTT
NA	TRBV4-1	TRBD1	TRBJ2-7	CASSQRSGGSSTIYEQYF	TGCGCCAGCAGCCAACGATCAGGGGGATCATCCACCATCTACGAGCAGTACTTC
many	TRBV5-1	NA	TRBJ2-3	CASGESGTDTQYF	TGCGCCAGCGGGGAGTCCGGCACAGATACGCAGTATTTT
few	TRBV11-2	TRBD2	TRBJ2-5	CASSLGVLAGEETQYF	TGTGCCAGCAGCTTAGGGGTCCTAGCGGGAGAAGAGACCCAGTACTTC
NA	TRBV4-2	TRBD2	TRBJ2-1	CASSQFTSGRNEQFF	TGTGCCAGCAGCCAATTCACTAGCGGGAGAAATGAGCAGTTCTTC
NA	TRBV19	NA	TRBJ1-2	CASSIGLPYGYTF	TGTGCCAGTAGTATAGGTCTACCTTATGGCTACACCTTC
NA	TRBV5-1	TRBD1	TRBJ2-7	CASSLTDRVYEQYF	TGCGCCAGCAGCTTGACCGACAGGGTTTACGAGCAGTACTTC
NA	TRBV19	NA	TRBJ2-3	CASRELSTDTQYF	TGTGCCAGTAGAGAGCTCTCCACGGATACGCAGTATTTT
NA	TRBV5-1	NA	TRBJ1-1	CASSWKDTNTEAFF	TGCGCCAGCAGCTGGAAGGACACGAACACTGAAGCTTTCTTT
NA	TRBV5-5	NA	TRBJ2-3	CASSSAGITDTQYF	TGTGCCAGCAGCTCAGCAGGGATCACAGATACGCAGTATTTT
NA	TRBV21-1	NA	TRBJ1-4	CASSKVPRNEKLFF	TGTGCCAGCAGCAAAGTCCCCAGGAATGAAAAACTGTTTTTT
NA	TRBV30	NA	TRBJ1-1	CASKQDTMNTEAFF	TGTGCCTCTAAACAGGACACGATGAACACTGAAGCTTTCTTT
NA	TRBV11-2	NA	TRBJ2-3	CASSSSTSYTDTQYF	TGTGCCAGCAGCTCCTCGACAAGCTACACAGATACGCAGTATTTT
NA	TRBV7-9	TRBD1	TRBJ2-5	CASSYRDRVETQYF	TGTGCCAGCAGCTACCGGGACAGGGTTGAGACCCAGTACTTC
NA	TRBV7-3	TRBD2	TRBJ2-6	CASSLSASGSAGANVLTF	TGTGCCAGCAGCTTATCGGCTAGCGGGAGTGCTGGGGCCAACGTCCTGACTTTC
few	TRBV3-1/TRBV3-2	NA	TRBJ1-1	CASSLSQDTEAFF	TGTGCCAGCAGCCTGAGTCAGGACACTGAAGCTTTCTTT
NA	TRBV28	NA	TRBJ2-4	CASSRDRFLAKNIQYF	TGTGCCAGCAGTCGCGACAGGTTTTTGGCCAAAAACATTCAGTACTTC
NA	TRBV5-1	TRBD1	TRBJ1-1	CASSLGDRDIEAFF	TGCGCCAGCAGCTTGGGGGACAGGGACATTGAAGCTTTCTTT
few	TRBV28	TRBD1	TRBJ1-1	CASSLWQGVAEAFF	TGTGCCAGCAGTTTATGGCAGGGGGTCGCTGAAGCTTTCTTT
once	TRBV19	NA	TRBJ1-5	CASQGTGSQPQHF	TGTGCCAGTCAGGGCACAGGGAGTCAGCCCCAGCATTTT
NA	TRBV5-4	NA	TRBJ2-3	CASSLAQRRAADTQYF	TGTGCCAGCAGCCTCGCACAGCGGAGAGCGGCAGATACGCAGTATTTT
NA	TRBV4-1	NA	TRBJ2-6	CASSQLGQPAANVLTF	TGCGCCAGCAGCCAACTTGGACAGCCCGCGGCCAACGTCCTGACTTTC
NA	TRBV29-1	TRBD1	TRBJ1-5	CSVRVTGTGGSSTQPQHF	TGCAGCGTGAGGGTAACCGGGACAGGGGGCTCTTCGACTCAGCCCCAGCATTTT
NA	TRBV29-1	NA	TRBJ1-4	CSVGPSRGTTNEKLFF	TGCAGCGTTGGCCCCTCCCGGGGTACGACTAATGAAAAACTGTTTTTT
NA	TRBV6-5	TRBD1	TRBJ1-5	CASRLTGAGNQPQHF	TGTGCCAGCAGACTCACAGGGGCAGGCAATCAGCCCCAGCATTTT
NA	TRBV5-1	NA	TRBJ1-3	CASSLDEGSGNTIYF	TGCGCCAGCAGCTTGGATGAGGGATCTGGAAACACCATATATTTT
NA	TRBV19	NA	TRBJ1-2	CASSPRFNYGYTF	TGTGCCAGTAGCCCCAGGTTCAACTATGGCTACACCTTC
NA	TRBV7-2	NA	TRBJ2-7	CASSLEISPAYEQYF	TGTGCCAGCAGCTTAGAAATTAGCCCCGCCTACGAGCAGTACTTC
NA	TRBV3-1/TRBV3-2	TRBD1	TRBJ1-1	CASSLRQGAAGAFF	TGTGCCAGCAGCCTCCGACAGGGGGCGGCAGGAGCTTTCTTT
few	TRBV5-4	NA	TRBJ1-6	CATQSSYNSPLHF	TGTGCCACACAGAGCTCCTATAATTCACCCCTCCACTTT
few	TRBV29-1	NA	TRBJ1-2	CSAAGGNYGYTF	TGCAGCGCTGCCGGGGGTAACTATGGCTACACCTTC
NA	TRBV4-3	NA	TRBJ1-2	CASSQDSGGSRGLNGYTF	TGCGCCAGCAGCCAAGATTCGGGGGGCTCCAGGGGCCTGAATGGCTACACCTTC
NA	TRBV9	TRBD2	TRBJ2-7	CASTLTLRTSGSYEQYF	TGTGCCAGCACCCTTACCCTTAGGACTAGCGGGTCCTACGAGCAGTACTTC
NA	TRBV27	TRBD1	TRBJ2-7	CASMHRGFHEQYF	TGTGCCAGCATGCACAGGGGATTCCACGAGCAGTACTTC
NA	TRBV24-1	NA	TRBJ2-2	CATSGGLGTGELFF	TGTGCCACCAGTGGAGGGTTGGGCACCGGGGAGCTGTTTTTT
NA	TRBV28	NA	TRBJ2-7	CASTPPAIRGDEQYF	TGTGCCAGCACCCCCCCTGCGATAAGGGGCGACGAGCAGTACTTC
NA	TRBV4-2	NA	TRBJ2-6	CASSQVGGDPFSDSGANVLTF	TGTGCCAGCAGCCAAGTAGGGGGAGACCCCTTTTCAGACTCTGGGGCCAACGTCCTGACTTTC
NA	TRBV29-1	NA	TRBJ1-1	CSVVGRGEGTEAFF	TGCAGCGTTGTGGGCAGGGGCGAAGGTACTGAAGCTTTCTTT
NA	TRBV7-2	NA	TRBJ2-3	CASSLARGSGLTDTQYF	TGTGCCAGCAGCTTAGCGCGGGGTAGCGGACTCACAGATACGCAGTATTTT
few	TRBV11-3	TRBD2	TRBJ2-3	CASSVRRESGTDTQYF	TGTGCCAGCAGCGTCCGGCGGGAGTCGGGGACAGATACGCAGTATTTT
NA	TRBV6-1	TRBD1	TRBJ1-2	CASSQMGQNYGYTF	TGTGCCAGCAGTCAGATGGGACAGAACTATGGCTACACCTTC
few	TRBV6-2/TRBV6-3	TRBD2	TRBJ2-5	CASSRLAGGETQYF	TGTGCCAGCAGCCGACTAGCGGGAGGAGAGACCCAGTACTTC